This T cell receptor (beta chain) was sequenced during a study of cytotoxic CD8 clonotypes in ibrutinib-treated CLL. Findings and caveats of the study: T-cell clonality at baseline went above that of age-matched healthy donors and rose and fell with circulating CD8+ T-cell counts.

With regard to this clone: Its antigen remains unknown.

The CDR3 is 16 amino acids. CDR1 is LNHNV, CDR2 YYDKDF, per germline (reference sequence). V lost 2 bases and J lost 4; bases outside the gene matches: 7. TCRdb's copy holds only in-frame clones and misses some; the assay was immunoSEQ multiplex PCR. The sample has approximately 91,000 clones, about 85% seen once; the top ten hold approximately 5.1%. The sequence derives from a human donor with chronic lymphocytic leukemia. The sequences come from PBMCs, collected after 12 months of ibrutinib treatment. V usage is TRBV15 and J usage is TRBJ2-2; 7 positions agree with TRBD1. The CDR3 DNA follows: TGTGCCACCAGCAGATCCGGGACAGTATTCACCGGGGAGCTGTTTTTT. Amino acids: CATSRSGTVFTGELFF.